This entry lists 13 T cell receptor beta chains sequenced from one sample in a study of blood T cell repertoires in COVID-19. TCRdb's copy holds only in-frame clones and misses some; the assay was immunoSEQ multiplex PCR. The sample has over 130,000 clones, approximately 80% seen once; the top ten hold under 6%. The specimen was peripheral blood. Source of these receptors: a woman of 80 years or more with active or convalescent COVID-19.

The chain couples TRBV14 to TRBJ1-1, with no clear D. V was trimmed by 3 bases and J by 0 bases, leaving 11 bases between them. The CDR3 sequence is 15 residues long. Per the germline V gene, CDR1 is SGHDN and CDR2 is FVKESK. CDR3 sequence: CASSQAQNMNTEAFF. The CDR3 nucleotides read TGTGCCAGCAGCCAGGCACAGAATATGAACACTGAAGCTTTCTTT.

CDR3 protein: CASSLEGGPNSPLHF. CDR3 bases: TGTGCCAGCAGCTTAGAGGGGGGGCCAAATTCACCCCTCCACTTT. This chain connects TRBV11-2 to TRBJ1-6, with D possibly TRBD1 on 6 matching bases. Trimming shortened V by 0 bases and J by 7 bases, and 10 bases separated the two germline ends. In germline, CDR1 is SGHAT, CDR2 FQNNGV. The CDR3 consists of 15 residues.

The chain is built from TRBV20-1 and TRBJ1-2; the match to TRBD1 covers 9 bases. V was clipped by 3 bases and J by 0 bases; unmatched bases: 11. The CDR3 loop spans 17 amino acids. Germline V gene lookup returns CDR1 DFQATT and CDR2 SNEGSKA (reference sequence). Here the CDR3 DNA reads TGCAGTGCTAGTACAAACCCGGGACAGGGCCCTAACTATGGCTACACCTTC. It translates to CSASTNPGQGPNYGYTF.

The V and J genes are TRBV5-4 and TRBJ1-1; D not certain. CDR3 length: 13 residues. Trimming stripped 4 bases from V and 4 bases from J, with 11 bases between. From germline, CDR1 is SGHNT and CDR2 YYREEE (reference sequence). In nucleotides, the CDR3 is TGTGCCAGCAGCGCAATCGGAGGCACTGAAGCTTTCTTT. It specifies CASSAIGGTEAFF. The full variable domain, rest sourced from reference TRBV5-4 and TRBJ1-1, is ETGVTQSPTHLIKTRGQQVTLRCSSQSGHNTVSWYQQALGQGPQFIFQYYREEENGRGNFPPRFSGLQFPNYSSELNVNALELDDSALYLCASSAIGGTEAFFGQGTRLTVV.

V gene TRBV30 combines with J gene TRBJ1-6; D remains ambiguous. The germline V gene encodes CDR1 GTSNPN and CDR2 SVGIG (reference sequence). The length of the CDR3 is 13 residues. V shed 0 bases and J shed 17 bases, with 17 bases lying between them. CDR3 region: CAWSVNRVVIVHF. In DNA form, the CDR3 reads TGTGCCTGGAGTGTAAACCGAGTGGTTATTGTCCACTTT.

The chain has TRBV2 and TRBJ1-3; TRBD1 matches 7 bases. This CDR3 comprises 19 residues. Germline trimming cut 8 bases from V and 0 bases from J; bases unmatched to any gene: 19. The germline V gene has CDR1 SNHLY and CDR2 FYNNEI. The CDR3, as DNA: TGTGCCAGCGCGATTATAAACAACAGGGGATCGAGCTCTGGAAACACCATATATTTT. Its translation is CASAIINNRGSSSGNTIYF. The full variable domain, rest sourced from reference TRBV2 and TRBJ1-3, is EPEVTQTPSHQVTQMGQEVILRCVPISNHLYFYWYRQILGQKVEFLVSFYNNEISEKSEIFDDQFSVERPDGSNFTLKIRSTKLEDSAMYFCASAIINNRGSSSGNTIYFGEGSWLTVV.

The rearrangement uses TRBV6-1 and TRBJ2-7, with 10 positions matching TRBD2. J lost 0 bases, V lost 2 bases, and 4 bases had no gene match. The CDR3 runs to 16 residues. In germline, CDR1 is MNHNS, CDR2 SASEGT. The CDR3 sequence is CASSEQAGGISYEQYF. The CDR3, as DNA: TGTGCCAGCAGTGAACAAGCGGGGGGGATCTCCTACGAGCAGTACTTC.

The V and J genes are TRBV29-1 and TRBJ1-1; D gene ambiguous. The V gene's germline CDR1 is SQVTM and CDR2 ANQGSEA. V shed 4 bases and J shed 3 bases, with 6 bases lying between them. CDR3 length: 11 amino acids. For the CDR3, the DNA is TGCAGCGTTGTCCCGGACACTGAAGCTTTCTTT. Its protein is CSVVPDTEAFF.

The rearrangement links TRBV27 to TRBJ2-3; no reliable D call. The CDR3 runs 14 residues. The germline gives CDR1 MNHEY, CDR2 SMNVEV (reference sequence). V lost 4 bases to trimming and J lost 3 bases, with 11 bases between them. The DNA for the CDR3 is TGTGCCAGCAGTTCGCGGCGGCGGACAGATACGCAGTATTTT. Translation gives CASSSRRRTDTQYF.

This clone was counted a single time. The chain carries TRBV19 and TRBJ2-4, with a weak D call TRBD2 (5 bases). The CDR3 has 16 residues. Deletions cut 1 base from V and 0 bases from J, with 10 bases between. The V gene's germline CDR1 is LNHDA and CDR2 SQIVND (reference sequence). CDR3 protein: CASSIAGGLAKNIQYF. CDR3 sequence (DNA): TGTGCCAGTAGTATAGCAGGCGGACTAGCCAAAAACATTCAGTACTTC.

The rearrangement links TRBV6-2 or TRBV6-3 to TRBJ1-5; no clear D gene. The germline V and J ends were trimmed by 6 bases and 1 base, with 16 bases remaining between them. Germline V CDR1 and CDR2: MNHEY, SVGEGT. This CDR3 spans 16 amino acids. This CDR3 reads CASSMALGRSNQPQHF. The CDR3 DNA sequence: TGTGCCAGCAGCATGGCTTTGGGGAGGAGCAATCAGCCCCAGCATTTT.

This clone was picked up one time. The chain links TRBV6-5 to TRBJ1-2; the D gene is possibly TRBD1 (5 bases). V was pared by 8 bases and J by 5 bases, with 12 bases between. From germline, CDR1 is MNHEY and CDR2 SVGAGI. CDR3 length equals 12 residues. Here the CDR3 reads CASWGLFYGYTF. Here the CDR3 DNA reads TGTGCCAGCTGGGGACTTTTTTATGGCTACACCTTC.

In this sample, this clone turned up once. The genes are TRBV4-3 and TRBJ1-1; 7 nucleotides match TRBD1. Germline V CDR1 and CDR2: LGHNA, YSLEER. V was pared by 0 bases and J by 1 base, with 5 bases of the junction left unmatched. This CDR3 contains 16 residues. The CDR3 loop is CASSQDYGQANTEAFF. The CDR3 DNA follows: TGCGCCAGCAGCCAAGATTACGGACAGGCGAACACTGAAGCTTTCTTT.